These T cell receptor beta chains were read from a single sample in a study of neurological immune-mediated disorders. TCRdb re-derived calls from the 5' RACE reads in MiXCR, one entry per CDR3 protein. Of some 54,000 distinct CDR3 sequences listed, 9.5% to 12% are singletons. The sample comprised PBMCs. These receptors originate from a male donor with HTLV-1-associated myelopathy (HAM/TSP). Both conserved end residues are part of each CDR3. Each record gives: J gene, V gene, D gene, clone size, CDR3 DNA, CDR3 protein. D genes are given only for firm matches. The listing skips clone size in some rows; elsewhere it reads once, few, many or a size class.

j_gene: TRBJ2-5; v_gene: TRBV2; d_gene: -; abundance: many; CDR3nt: TGTGCCAGCAGTGAAGGACCGCAGGCCGAGTACTTC; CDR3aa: CASSEGPQAEYF
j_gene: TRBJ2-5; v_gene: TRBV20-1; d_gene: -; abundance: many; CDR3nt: TGCAGTGCTAGTGGTAGGCTGAAAGAGACCCAGTACTTC; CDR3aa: CSASGRLKETQYF
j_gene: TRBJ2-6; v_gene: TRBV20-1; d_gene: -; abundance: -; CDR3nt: TGCAGTGCTAGAGATACTGGGGCCAACGTCCTGACTTTC; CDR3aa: CSARDTGANVLTF
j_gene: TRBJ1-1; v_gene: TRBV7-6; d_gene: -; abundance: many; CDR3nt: TGTGCCAGCAGCCCTACCGACCCGGGGACTGAAGCTTTCTTT; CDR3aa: CASSPTDPGTEAFF
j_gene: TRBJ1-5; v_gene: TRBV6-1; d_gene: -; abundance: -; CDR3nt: TGTGCCAGCGACAACATTCATAGCAATCAGCCCCAGCATTTT; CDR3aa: CASDNIHSNQPQHF
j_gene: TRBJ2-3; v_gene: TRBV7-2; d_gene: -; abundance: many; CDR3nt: TGTGCCAGCAGAGGATTCGGGGGAGCCACTGGGACAGATACGCAGTATTTT; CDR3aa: CASRGFGGATGTDTQYF
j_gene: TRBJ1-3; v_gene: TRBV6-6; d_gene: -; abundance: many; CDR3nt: TGTGCCAGCAGAAAGTCCGGAAACACCATATATTTT; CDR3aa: CASRKSGNTIYF
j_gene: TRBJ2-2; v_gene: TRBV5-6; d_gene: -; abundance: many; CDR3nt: TGTGCCAGCAGGGACACCGGGGAGCTGTTTTTT; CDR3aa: CASRDTGELFF
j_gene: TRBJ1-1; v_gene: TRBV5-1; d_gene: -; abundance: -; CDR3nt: TGCGCCAGCAGCAGGTCCAATGGCACTGAAGCTTTCTTT; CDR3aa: CASSRSNGTEAFF
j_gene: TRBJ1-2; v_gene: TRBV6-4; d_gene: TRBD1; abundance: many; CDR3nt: TGTGCCAGCAGTCCCGGGACAGGGGCCTCTACCTATGGCTACACCTTC; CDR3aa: CASSPGTGASTYGYTF
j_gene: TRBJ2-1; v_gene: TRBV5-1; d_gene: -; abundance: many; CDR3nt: TGCGCCAGCACCGGAGAGAGTGGGGGCGCCTACAATGAGCAGTTCTTC; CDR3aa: CASTGESGGAYNEQFF
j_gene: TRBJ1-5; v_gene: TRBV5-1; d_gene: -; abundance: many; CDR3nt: TGCGCCAGCAGCCTCGATGGGATTAGCAATCAGCCCCAGCATTTT; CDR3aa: CASSLDGISNQPQHF
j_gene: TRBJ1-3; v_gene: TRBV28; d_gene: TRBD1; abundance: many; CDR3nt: TGTGCCAGCAGTGGACCGGACAGGGGCTCTGGAAACACCATATATTTT; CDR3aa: CASSGPDRGSGNTIYF
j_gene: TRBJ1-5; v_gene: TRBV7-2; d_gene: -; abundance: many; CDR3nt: TGTGCCAGCAGCCTAAGGGGGAGTCAGCCCCAGCATTTT; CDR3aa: CASSLRGSQPQHF
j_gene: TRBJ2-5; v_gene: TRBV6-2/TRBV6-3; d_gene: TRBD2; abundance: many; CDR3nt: TGTGCCAGCCGAAAGGGGACTAGCGGGGGGGCCTGGGAGACCCAGTACTTC; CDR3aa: CASRKGTSGGAWETQYF
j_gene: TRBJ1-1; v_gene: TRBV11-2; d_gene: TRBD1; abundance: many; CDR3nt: TGTGCCAGCAGGACAGGGATTTGGAGCACTGAAGCTTTCTTT; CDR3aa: CASRTGIWSTEAFF
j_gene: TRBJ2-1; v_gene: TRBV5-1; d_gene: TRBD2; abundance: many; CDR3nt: TGCGCCAGCAGCGGGGGACTAGCGGACTCCAATGAGCAGTTCTTC; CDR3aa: CASSGGLADSNEQFF
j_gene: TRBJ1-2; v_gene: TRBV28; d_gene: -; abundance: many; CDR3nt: TGTGCCAGCAGTTCCCCCAGCGGAAGGAGTGGCTACACCTTC; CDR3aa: CASSSPSGRSGYTF
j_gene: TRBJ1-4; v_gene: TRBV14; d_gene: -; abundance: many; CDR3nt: TGTGCCAGCAGCCATGAGACTAATGAAAAACTGTTTTTT; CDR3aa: CASSHETNEKLFF